This T cell receptor (beta chain) was documented in a study of T cell repertoires in cytomegalovirus infection (dated by TCRdb to between 2018 and 2020). At the level of the whole study: Donor HLA type was relevant to the analysis, as public TCR beta signatures indicated carriage of CMV infection together with the matching HLA type.

A remark on this clonotype: Its specific antigen is unknown. No base quality information exists; no much larger clone differs at one position.

Results the study describes overall, beyond this receptor: Cumulative frequency of public TCR beta family members discriminated carriers of CMV infection plus the relevant HLA type in this cohort and an independent 352-donor cohort. In the ex vivo response, HLA-C-restricted CMV-specific TCR beta clonotypes were dominant, and in two of eight donors the single most frequent clonotype came from this HLA-C-restricted group.

Including cysteine and phenylalanine, the CDR3 has 14 amino acids. The CDR3 DNA has 42 bases and is translated from base 1. The germline V gene (reference sequence) yields MNHEY for CDR1 and SMNVEV for CDR2. Trimming takes 4 bases from V and 6 bases from J, and the germline ends sit 13 bases apart. Sequencing was carried out with an Illumina HiSeq 1500. Through fastp at Q25 and MiXCR, TCRdb rebuilt clones from the public reads, retaining in-frame beta chains. Rows are combined by CDR3 protein, so each entry shows the most common genes and DNA. In all, the sample holds 560,000 or so distinct CDR3 sequences, and approximately 16% of those were seen once. The ten largest clones take up more than 20% of the sample.

Sequenced material: CD8+ T cells from PBMCs. The sequence is built from TRBV27 and TRBJ1-5, with a weak D call of TRBD1 (6 bases match). The TCR comes from a human donor in good health (CMV status not recorded). Some clones in this sample may be carry-over from other donors' samples. The CDR3: CASSSAGVSQPQHF. The base sequence is TGTGCCAGCAGTTCCGCAGGGGTGAGTCAGCCCCAGCATTTT.